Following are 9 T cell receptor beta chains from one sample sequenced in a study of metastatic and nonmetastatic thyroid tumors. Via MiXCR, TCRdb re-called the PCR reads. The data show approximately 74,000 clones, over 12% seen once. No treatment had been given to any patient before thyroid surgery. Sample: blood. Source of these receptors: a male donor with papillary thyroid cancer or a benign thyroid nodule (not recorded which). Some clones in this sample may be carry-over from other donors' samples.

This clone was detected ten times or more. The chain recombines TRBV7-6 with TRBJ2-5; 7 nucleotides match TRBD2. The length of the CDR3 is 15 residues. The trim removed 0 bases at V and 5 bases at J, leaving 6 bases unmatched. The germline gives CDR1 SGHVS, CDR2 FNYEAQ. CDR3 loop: CASSLAAGAFETQYF. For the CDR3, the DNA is TGTGCCAGCAGCTTAGCGGCGGGAGCGTTCGAGACCCAGTACTTC.

CDR3 amino acids: CASSYSPFYNEQFF. In DNA, the CDR3 is TGTGCCAGCAGTTACTCGCCCTTCTACAATGAGCAGTTCTTC. The rearrangement joins TRBV6-5 to TRBJ2-1; D unresolved. V was clipped by 0 bases and J by 3 bases, with 6 bases between them. CDR3 length: 14 residues. CDR1 MNHEY and CDR2 SVGAGI come from the germline V gene.

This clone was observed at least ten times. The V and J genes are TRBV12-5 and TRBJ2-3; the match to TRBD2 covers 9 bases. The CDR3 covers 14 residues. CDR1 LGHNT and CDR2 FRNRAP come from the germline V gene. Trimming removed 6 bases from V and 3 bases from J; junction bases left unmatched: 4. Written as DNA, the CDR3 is TGTGCTAGTGGCCGTAGCGGGAGTACAGATACGCAGTATTTT. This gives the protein CASGRSGSTDTQYF.

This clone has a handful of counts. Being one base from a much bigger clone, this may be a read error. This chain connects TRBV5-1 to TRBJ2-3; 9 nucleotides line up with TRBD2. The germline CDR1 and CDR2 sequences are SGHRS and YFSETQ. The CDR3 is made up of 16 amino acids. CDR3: CASGLAVREGQDTQYF. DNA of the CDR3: TGCGCCAGCGGCTTGGCCGTGCGGGAGGGCCAGGATACGCAGTATTTT.

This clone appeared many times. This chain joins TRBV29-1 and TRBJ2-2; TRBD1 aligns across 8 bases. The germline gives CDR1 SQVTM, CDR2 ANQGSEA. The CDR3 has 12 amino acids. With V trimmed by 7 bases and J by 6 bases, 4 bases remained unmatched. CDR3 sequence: CSATTGAGELFF. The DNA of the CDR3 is TGCAGCGCCACGACAGGGGCCGGGGAGCTGTTTTTT.

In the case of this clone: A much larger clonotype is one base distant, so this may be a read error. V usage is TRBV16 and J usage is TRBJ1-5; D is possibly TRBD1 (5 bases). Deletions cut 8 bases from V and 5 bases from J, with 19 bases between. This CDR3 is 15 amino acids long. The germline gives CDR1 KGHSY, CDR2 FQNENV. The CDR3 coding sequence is TGTGCCAGCCGTACGGGGGGAGGGGCTCATCAGCCCCAGCATTTT. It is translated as CASRTGGGAHQPQHF.

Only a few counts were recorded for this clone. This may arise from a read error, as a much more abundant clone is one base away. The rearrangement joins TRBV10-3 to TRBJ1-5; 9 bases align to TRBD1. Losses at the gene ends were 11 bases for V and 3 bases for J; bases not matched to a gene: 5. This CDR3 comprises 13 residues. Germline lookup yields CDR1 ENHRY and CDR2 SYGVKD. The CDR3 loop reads CAPRDRDNQPQHF. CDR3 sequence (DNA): TGTGCCCCAAGGGACAGGGACAATCAGCCCCAGCATTTT.

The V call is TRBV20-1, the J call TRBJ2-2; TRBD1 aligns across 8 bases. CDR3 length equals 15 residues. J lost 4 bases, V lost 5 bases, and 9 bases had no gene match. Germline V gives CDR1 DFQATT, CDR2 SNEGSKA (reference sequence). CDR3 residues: CSAGVGTGSTGELFF. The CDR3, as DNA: TGCAGTGCTGGCGTTGGGACAGGATCCACCGGGGAGCTGTTTTTT.

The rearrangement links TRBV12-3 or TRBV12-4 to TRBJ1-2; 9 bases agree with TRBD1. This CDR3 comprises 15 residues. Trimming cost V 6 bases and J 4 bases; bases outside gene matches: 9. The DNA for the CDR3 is TGTGCCAGCAGCCGGCGGGGACAGGGAATCTATGGCTACACCTTC. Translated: CASSRRGQGIYGYTF.